The 3 T cell receptor beta chains presented below share a single source sample, sequenced in a study of shared clonotypes between healthy human individuals (dated by TCRdb to 2020 to 2021). Library preparation employed the immunoSEQ multiplex PCR assay. TCRdb provides this immuneACCESS table in a form limited to in-frame rearrangements. Some clones are lacking; in checked studies, under half of them reflect an unresolved V gene, and why the rest are absent is not known. The sample table shows about 1.5 million clones, and 98% are seen once. The top ten clones comprise about 0.45% of the sample. The material sequenced was naive CD4+ T cells sorted from blood. The cell subset or site label for this specimen denotes: CD45RA+ positively selected. The receptors shown here come from a man aged 25 to 45 in good health.

The chain joins TRBV10-2 to TRBJ2-7; TRBD2 matches at 8 bases. Per the germline V gene, CDR1 is WSHSY and CDR2 is SAAADI. J lost 3 bases, V lost 3 bases, and 7 bases had no gene match. The CDR3 extends over 15 amino acids. The CDR3 spells CASSEGLAGLYEQYF. CDR3 nucleotide sequence: TGCGCCAGCAGTGAAGGGCTAGCGGGCCTCTACGAGCAGTACTTC.

This chain's CDR3 is CASSRVGATDTQYF. Here the CDR3 DNA reads TGTGCCAGCAGCCGCGTGGGGGCCACAGATACGCAGTATTTT. The gene calls are TRBV6-5 and TRBJ2-3; D possibly corresponds to TRBD1 (6 bases). V gave up 6 bases and J gave up 2 bases, with 12 bases separating them. This CDR3 comprises 14 residues. Germline V gene lookup returns CDR1 MNHEY and CDR2 SVGAGI.

V is TRBV5-1 and J is TRBJ2-7; either TRBD1 or TRBD2 may supply D (5 bases each). The germline gives CDR1 SGHRS, CDR2 YFSETQ. The CDR3 covers 16 residues. V was trimmed by 3 bases and J by 3 bases, leaving 19 bases between them. The CDR3 spells CASSSSVPGALYEQYF. The CDR3, as DNA: TGCGCCAGCAGCTCGTCAGTCCCCGGGGCCCTCTACGAGCAGTACTTC.